The 13 T cell receptor beta chains below were found in one sample sequenced in a study of blood T cell repertoires in COVID-19 (dated by TCRdb to the early 2020s). Library creation used the immunoSEQ multiplex PCR assay. TCRdb took over this immuneACCESS table, retaining in-frame rearrangements with V and J assigned. Such tables are incomplete; in checked studies, under half of the missing clones stem from an unresolved V gene, and the remainder is unexplained. This sample has 90,000 to 130,000 clones in its table, and approximately 85% of those were observed once. The ten biggest clones cover roughly 2.5% of the sample. The specimen sequenced was peripheral blood. The source of these receptors is a human donor in a cohort sampled during active COVID-19.

CDR3 amino acids: CASSSPGQGINEQFF. The CDR3 DNA reads as TGTGCCAGCAGCTCTCCGGGACAGGGGATTAATGAGCAGTTCTTC. The V gene is TRBV7-9, the J gene TRBJ2-1, with 10 bases that match TRBD1. Germline CDR1 reads SEHNR; CDR2 reads FQNEAQ (reference sequence). The CDR3 totals 15 residues. With V trimmed by 4 bases and J by 7 bases, 7 bases remained unmatched.

CDR3: CSVEGPWTGEYEQYF. The CDR3 region has the DNA TGCAGCGTTGAGGGCCCCTGGACAGGGGAATACGAGCAGTACTTC. The genes are TRBV29-1 and TRBJ2-7; 9 nucleotides agree with TRBD1. Trimming took 3 bases from V and 4 from J; bases not matched to a gene: 10. CDR3 length: 15 residues. Germline CDR1 is SQVTM and CDR2 is ANQGSEA.

The chain employs TRBV6-5 and TRBJ1-1; D is undetermined. Per germline, CDR1 MNHEY and CDR2 SVGAGI. The CDR3 is 12 amino acids. Trimming cost V 8 bases and J 10 bases, with 17 bases left between them. In DNA form, the CDR3 reads TGTGCCAGCGAAAATAGCATAGGCCTAGCTTTCTTT. Protein: CASENSIGLAFF.

The gene calls are TRBV7-9 and TRBJ1-1; D gene ambiguous. Germline V gives CDR1 SEHNR, CDR2 FQNEAQ (reference sequence). The CDR3 is 9 amino acids. V was shortened by 11 bases and J by 8 bases, with 9 bases between the two germline ends. CDR3: CACGTEAFF. The CDR3 DNA reads as TGTGCCTGTGGCACCGAAGCTTTCTTT.

The chain combines TRBV7-2 with TRBJ2-3; TRBD2 agrees at 9 bases. Per germline, CDR1 SGHTA and CDR2 FQGNSA. This CDR3 contains 17 residues. J lost 2 bases, V lost 4 bases, and 10 bases had no gene match. The CDR3 loop reads CASSSVRLAGLTDTQYF. CDR3 bases: TGTGCCAGCAGCTCAGTGCGGCTAGCGGGACTCACAGATACGCAGTATTTT.

In this sample, this clone turned up once. The rearrangement uses TRBV13 and TRBJ2-3; 7 bases are shared with TRBD2. Germline CDR1 is PRHDT and CDR2 is FYEKMQ (reference sequence). The CDR3 sequence is 13 residues long. The J segment lost 0 bases and the V segment lost 6 bases, leaving 0 bases of the junction unmatched. CDR3 protein: CASRRGSTDTQYF. Here the CDR3 DNA reads TGTGCCAGCAGGCGGGGGAGCACAGATACGCAGTATTTT.

This chain uses TRBV30 with TRBJ1-1; D gene uncertain. The CDR3 length is 14 residues. Trimming took off 5 bases at V and 1 base at J, with 14 bases between the two ends. In germline, CDR1 is GTSNPN, CDR2 SVGIG (reference sequence). The CDR3 loop is CAWGEDGWNTEAFF. CDR3 sequence (DNA): TGTGCCTGGGGGGAGGACGGATGGAACACTGAAGCTTTCTTT.

The chain employs TRBV5-1 and TRBJ1-2, with 10 bases aligning to TRBD1. V dropped 4 bases and J dropped 8; count of bases not matched to a gene: 11. The CDR3 is 15 residues long. Germline V lookup: CDR1 SGHRS, CDR2 YFSETQ. CDR3 nucleotides: TGCGCCAGCAGCACGACAGGGGGCGAGGTCGGGGGCTACACCTTC. It codes for CASSTTGGEVGGYTF.

The gene calls are TRBV4-2 and TRBJ2-7, with a weak D call TRBD2 (7 bases). Germline values: CDR1 LGHNA, CDR2 YNFKEQ. This CDR3 has 16 residues. V shed 4 bases and J shed 7 bases, with 23 bases lying between them. CDR3 DNA sequence: TGTGCCAGCAGCCCCCAGGAGGGGGGGCTGGGGGGGGAGCAGTACTTC. Translated, it gives CASSPQEGGLGGEQYF.

The chain carries TRBV4-1 and TRBJ1-4; tentative D call: TRBD1 (6 bases). The germline V gene encodes CDR1 MGHRA and CDR2 YSYEKL. There are 17 residues in the CDR3. V lost 4 bases and J lost 0, with 15 bases in between. The CDR3, as DNA: TGCGCCAGCAGCCGACCCCGGGACATTGCAACTAATGAAAAACTGTTTTTT. Its translation: CASSRPRDIATNEKLFF.

The rearrangement joins TRBV9 to TRBJ2-1, with 9 nucleotides matching TRBD2. Germline loops: CDR1 SGDLS, CDR2 YYNGEE. The length of the CDR3 is 18 residues. V was clipped by 2 bases and J by 9 bases; unmatched bases: 18. The CDR3 DNA follows: TGTGCCAGCAGCGTCTTGACTAGCGGCTCGATAAGGGGGGGTGAGCAGTTCTTC. Translating gives CASSVLTSGSIRGGEQFF. Full variable domain (missing parts from reference TRBV9 and TRBJ2-1): DSGVTQTPKHLITATGQRVTLRCSPRSGDLSVYWYQQSLDQGLQFLIQYYNGEERAKGNILERFSAQQFPDLHSELNLSSLELGDSALYFCASSVLTSGSIRGGEQFFGPGTRLTVL.

The chain combines TRBV24-1 with TRBJ2-1; 9 bases fit TRBD2. V trimming: 5 bases; J trimming: 8 bases; junction bases outside the gene matches: 9. Germline values: CDR1 KGHDR, CDR2 SFDVKD. The CDR3 consists of 15 residues. The CDR3 loop reads CATSVARGGIDEQFF. CDR3 sequence (DNA): TGTGCCACCAGTGTCGCGCGGGGGGGCATAGATGAGCAGTTCTTC.

The chain carries TRBV29-1 and TRBJ1-1; maybe TRBD1 (5 bases). This CDR3 comprises 13 residues. The ends were cut back, 7 bases at V and 11 bases at J, with 23 bases in the middle. Per the germline V gene, CDR1 is SQVTM and CDR2 is ANQGSEA. This CDR3 is CSARGGLSLGAFF. The CDR3 DNA reads TGCAGCGCCCGGGGGGGGTTGTCCCTCGGGGCTTTCTTT.